The 5 T cell receptor beta chains below come from one sample, sequenced in a study of beta chain features in type 1 diabetes. Every bit of the isolated RNA underwent reverse transcription, so sequencing read expressed TCRB transcripts. TCRdb's copy holds only in-frame clones and misses some; the assay was immunoSEQ multiplex PCR. The table has under 300,000 clones, around 7.3% seen once. Sample: central memory CD4+ T cells from blood. These receptors all stem from a woman between 18 and 30 years old in good health.

The rearrangement links TRBV4-3 to TRBJ1-2; D uncertain. The CDR3 is 13 residues long. Germline CDR1 and CDR2: LGHNA and YSLEER. With 0 bases removed from V and 5 bases from J, the gap between germline ends came to 7 bases. CDR3 region: CASSQDPSYGYTF. CDR3 DNA: TGCGCCAGCAGCCAAGATCCCAGTTATGGCTACACCTTC.

The chain carries TRBV18 and TRBJ2-3; TRBD2 might be the D (5 bases). The germline V and J ends were trimmed by 3 bases and 2 bases, with 15 bases remaining between them. Germline values: CDR1 KGHSH, CDR2 LQKENI. The CDR3 consists of 16 residues. The DNA for the CDR3 is TGTGCCAGCTCACCCGCCATGCCGGGGTCCACAGATACGCAGTATTTT. Translating gives CASSPAMPGSTDTQYF.

This clone was counted a few times. The rearrangement joins TRBV7-4 to TRBJ2-7; TRBD1 matches 7 bases. This CDR3 comprises 14 residues. J lost 0 bases, V lost 5 bases, and 4 bases had no gene match. CDR1 is SGHVT, CDR2 SQSDAQ, per germline. In nucleotides, the CDR3 is TGTGCCAGCAGCAAGGACAGGCCCTCCTACGAGCAGTACGTC. It encodes CASSKDRPSYEQYV.

This clone was observed a handful of times. The rearrangement links TRBV29-1 to TRBJ2-5; no clear D. This CDR3 region has 13 residues. The germline CDR1 and CDR2 sequences are SQVTM and ANQGSEA. V was trimmed by 4 bases and J by 5 bases, leaving 14 bases between them. Here the CDR3 reads CSVGHSVEETQYF. The CDR3 DNA sequence: TGCAGCGTTGGGCACAGTGTTGAGGAGACCCAGTACTTC.

The table lists this clone with a few counts. The chain links TRBV7-2 to TRBJ2-7; D may be TRBD2 (5 bases). Germline lookup yields CDR1 SGHTA and CDR2 FQGNSA. CDR3 length: 13 amino acids. Trimming cost V 1 base and J 5 bases, with 9 bases left between them. Here the CDR3 DNA reads TGTGCCAGCAGCTTAGGGCTAGCCGACGAGCAGTACTTC. Protein: CASSLGLADEQYF.